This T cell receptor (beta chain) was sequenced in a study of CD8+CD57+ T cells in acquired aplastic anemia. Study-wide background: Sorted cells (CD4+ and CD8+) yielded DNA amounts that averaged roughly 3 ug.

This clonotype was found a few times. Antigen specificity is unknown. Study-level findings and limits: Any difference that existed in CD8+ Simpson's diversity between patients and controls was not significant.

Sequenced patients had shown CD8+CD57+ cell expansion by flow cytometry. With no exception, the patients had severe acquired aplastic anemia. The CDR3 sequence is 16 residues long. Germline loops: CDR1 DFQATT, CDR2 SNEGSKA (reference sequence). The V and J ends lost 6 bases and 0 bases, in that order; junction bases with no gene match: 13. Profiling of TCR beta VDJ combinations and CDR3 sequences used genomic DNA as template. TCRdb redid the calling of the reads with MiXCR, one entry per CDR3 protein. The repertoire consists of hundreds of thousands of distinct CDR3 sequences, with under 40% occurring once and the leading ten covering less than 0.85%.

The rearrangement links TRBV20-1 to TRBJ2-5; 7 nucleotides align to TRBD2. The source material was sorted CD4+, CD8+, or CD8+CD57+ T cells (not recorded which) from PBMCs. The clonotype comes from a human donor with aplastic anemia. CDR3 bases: TGCAGTGCCCCGGTTCGATGGGGGGGGTACCAAGAGACCCAGTACTTC. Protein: CSAPVRWGGYQETQYF.